A single sample is the source of the 7 T cell receptor beta chains below, sequenced in a study of T cells in Graves' hyperthyroidism and ophthalmopathy. The TCR beta CDR3 regions underwent amplification using RNA transcripts as the source. HTBI primers were used for first-round RT-PCR of the TCR CDR3. In TCRdb, the multiplex PCR reads were re-called with MiXCR into one record per CDR3 protein. Of 500,000 to 550,000 distinct CDR3 sequences detected, less than 25% appear once; the ten largest clones hold more than 25%. Material: blood. The origin of the receptors is a man between 18 and 29 years old with Graves' hyperthyroidism.

J is TRBJ1-5 and V is TRBV20-1; D gene uncertain. The CDR3 is 10 residues long. V dropped 7 bases and J dropped 6 bases, with 7 bases sitting between them. Germline V gene data show CDR1 as DFQATT and CDR2 as SNEGSKA (reference sequence). CDR3 in amino acids: CSVVGQPQHF. The CDR3 coding sequence is TGCAGTGTTGTCGGTCAGCCCCAGCATTTT.

The chain links TRBV6-1 to TRBJ1-1; no clear D. CDR1 is MNHNS and CDR2 is SASEGT in the germline V gene. V lost 6 bases, J lost 10 bases, and 12 bases lay in between. The CDR3 has 11 residues. The CDR3 DNA sequence: TGTGCCAGCAGCCCCGGGAATGGAGCTTTCTTT. It encodes CASSPGNGAFF.

Ten or more counts support this clonotype. The V gene is TRBV28, the J gene TRBJ1-2; D gene unclear. Trimming removed 6 bases from V and 6 bases from J, with 11 bases in between. This CDR3 comprises 12 residues. The germline V gene encodes CDR1 MDHEN and CDR2 SYDVKM. The CDR3 here is CASSRITHGYTF. CDR3 DNA: TGTGCCAGCAGCCGAATCACTCATGGCTACACCTTC.

The chain links TRBV12-3 or TRBV12-4 to TRBJ2-2; 8 nucleotides agree with TRBD1. The CDR3 loop spans 13 amino acids. The V and J ends lost 4 bases and 6 bases, in that order; junction bases with no gene match: 1. The CDR3 DNA follows: TGTGCCAGCAGTTCCAGGGGGCCCGGGGAGCTGTTTTTT. Protein sequence: CASSSRGPGELFF.

The rearrangement joins TRBV5-1 to TRBJ1-3, with 8 positions matching TRBD1. Germline V gene data show CDR1 as SGHRS and CDR2 as YFSETQ. The V and J ends lost 4 bases and 0 bases, in that order; junction bases with no gene match: 6. The CDR3 spans 16 residues. The CDR3 here is CASSVQTGVSGNTIYF. CDR3 bases: TGCGCCAGCAGCGTACAGACAGGGGTCTCTGGAAACACCATATATTTT.

CDR3 sequence reads: CSARFSGIGVSPLHF. As DNA, the CDR3 is TGCAGTGCTAGATTCTCAGGCATCGGAGTTTCACCCCTCCACTTT. The chain recombines TRBV20-1 with TRBJ1-6; D is undetermined. Germline CDR1 and CDR2: DFQATT and SNEGSKA (reference sequence). The V end was cut by 2 bases, the J end by 9 bases, with 17 bases between. The CDR3 spans 15 residues.

This clonotype was observed many times. This chain connects TRBV2 to TRBJ1-5, with a possible D match to TRBD1 (5 bases). There are 16 residues in the CDR3. From germline, CDR1 is SNHLY and CDR2 FYNNEI. V gave up 1 base and J gave up 1 base, with 11 bases separating them. CDR3 sequence (DNA): TGTGCCAGCAGTGAAGGGTGGGGGGGGAGCAATCAGCCCCAGCATTTT. Protein product: CASSEGWGGSNQPQHF.